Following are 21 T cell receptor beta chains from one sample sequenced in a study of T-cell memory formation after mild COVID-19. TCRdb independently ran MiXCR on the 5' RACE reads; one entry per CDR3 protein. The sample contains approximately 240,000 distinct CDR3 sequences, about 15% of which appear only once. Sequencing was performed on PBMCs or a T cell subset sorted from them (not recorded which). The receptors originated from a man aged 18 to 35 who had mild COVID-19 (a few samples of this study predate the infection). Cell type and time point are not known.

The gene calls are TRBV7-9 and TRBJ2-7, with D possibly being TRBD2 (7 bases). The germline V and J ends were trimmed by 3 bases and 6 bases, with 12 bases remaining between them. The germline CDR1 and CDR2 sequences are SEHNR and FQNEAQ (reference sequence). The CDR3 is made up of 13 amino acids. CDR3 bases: TGTGCCAGCAGCTTGGGGGGGCGAGGCGAGCAGTACGTC. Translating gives CASSLGGRGEQYV.

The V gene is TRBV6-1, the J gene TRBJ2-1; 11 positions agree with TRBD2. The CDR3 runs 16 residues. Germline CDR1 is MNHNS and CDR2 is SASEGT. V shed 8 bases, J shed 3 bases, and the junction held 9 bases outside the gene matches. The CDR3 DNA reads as TGTGCCAGCGGGACCAGACTAGCGGGGCTCTACAATGAGCAGTTCTTC. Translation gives CASGTRLAGLYNEQFF.

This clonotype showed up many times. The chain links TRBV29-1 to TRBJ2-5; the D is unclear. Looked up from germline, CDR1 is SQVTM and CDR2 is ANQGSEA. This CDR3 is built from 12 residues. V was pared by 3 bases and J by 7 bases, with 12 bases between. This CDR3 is CSVDSAQLTQYF. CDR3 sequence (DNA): TGCAGCGTTGATTCGGCTCAATTGACCCAGTACTTC.

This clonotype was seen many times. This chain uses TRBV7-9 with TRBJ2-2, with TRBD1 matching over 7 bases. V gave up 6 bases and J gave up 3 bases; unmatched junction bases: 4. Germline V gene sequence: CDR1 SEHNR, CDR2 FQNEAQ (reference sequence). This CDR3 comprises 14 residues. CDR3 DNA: TGTGCCAGCAGTTACGACAGGGACACCGGGGAGCTGTTTTTT. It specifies CASSYDRDTGELFF.

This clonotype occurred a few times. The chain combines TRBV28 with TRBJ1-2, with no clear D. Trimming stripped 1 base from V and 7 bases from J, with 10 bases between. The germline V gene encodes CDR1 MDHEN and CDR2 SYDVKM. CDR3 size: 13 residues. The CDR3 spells CASSLSESRGYTF. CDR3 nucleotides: TGTGCCAGCAGTTTATCCGAGAGTCGTGGCTACACCTTC.

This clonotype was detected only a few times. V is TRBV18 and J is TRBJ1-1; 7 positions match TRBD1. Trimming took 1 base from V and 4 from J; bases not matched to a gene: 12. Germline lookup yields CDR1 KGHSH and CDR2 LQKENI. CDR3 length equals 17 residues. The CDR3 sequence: CASSPLIQGIRVTEAFF. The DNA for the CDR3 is TGTGCCAGCTCACCACTTATACAGGGGATTAGGGTCACTGAAGCTTTCTTT. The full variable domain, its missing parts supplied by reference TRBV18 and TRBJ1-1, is NAGVMQNPRHLVRRRGQEARLRCSPMKGHSHVYWYRQLPEEGLKFMVYLQKENIIDESGMPKERFSAEFPKEGPSILRIQQVVRGDSAAYFCASSPLIQGIRVTEAFFGQGTRLTVV.

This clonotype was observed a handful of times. As DNA, the CDR3 is TGTGCCAGCTCACCCCCGTGGGGGAGCGATGGGGAGCAGTACTTC. It specifies CASSPPWGSDGEQYF. J is TRBJ2-7 and V is TRBV18, with D possibly called TRBD1 or TRBD2 (5 bases each). The CDR3 length is 15 residues. V was clipped by 3 bases and J by 7 bases, with 19 bases between them. Germline values: CDR1 KGHSH, CDR2 LQKENI.

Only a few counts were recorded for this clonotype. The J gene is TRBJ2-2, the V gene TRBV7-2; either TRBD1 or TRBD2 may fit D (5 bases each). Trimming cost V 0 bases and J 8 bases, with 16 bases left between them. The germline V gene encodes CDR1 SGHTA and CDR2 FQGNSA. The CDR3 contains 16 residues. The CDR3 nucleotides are TGTGCCAGCAGCTTAGCGCGTAGTGGGGGAACTGGGGAGCTGTTTTTT. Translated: CASSLARSGGTGELFF.

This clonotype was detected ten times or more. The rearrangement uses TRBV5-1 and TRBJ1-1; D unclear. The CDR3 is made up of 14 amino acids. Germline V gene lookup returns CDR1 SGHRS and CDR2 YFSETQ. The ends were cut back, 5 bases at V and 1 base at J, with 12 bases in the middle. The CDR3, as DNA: TGCGCCAGCAGTCGAAGGCAGGCGAACACTGAAGCTTTCTTT. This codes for CASSRRQANTEAFF. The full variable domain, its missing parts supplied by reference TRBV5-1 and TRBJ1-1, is KAGVTQTPRYLIKTRGQQVTLSCSPISGHRSVSWYQQTPGQGLQFLFEYFSETQRNKGNFPGRFSGRQFSNSRSEMNVSTLELGDSALYLCASSRRQANTEAFFGQGTRLTVV.

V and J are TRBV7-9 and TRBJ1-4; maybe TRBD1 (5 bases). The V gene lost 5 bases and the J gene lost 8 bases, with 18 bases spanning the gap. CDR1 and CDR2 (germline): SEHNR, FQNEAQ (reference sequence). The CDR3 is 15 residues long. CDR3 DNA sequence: TGTGCCAGCAGCCCCCGAGGCAGGGTGGAGGAAAAACTGTTTTTT. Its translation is CASSPRGRVEEKLFF.

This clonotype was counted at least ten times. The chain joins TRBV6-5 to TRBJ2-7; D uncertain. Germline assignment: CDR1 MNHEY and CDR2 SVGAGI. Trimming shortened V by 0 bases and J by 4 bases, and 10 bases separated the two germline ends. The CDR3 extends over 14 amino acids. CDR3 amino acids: CASSYSNPGYEQYF. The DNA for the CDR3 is TGTGCCAGCAGTTACTCGAATCCAGGATACGAGCAGTACTTC.

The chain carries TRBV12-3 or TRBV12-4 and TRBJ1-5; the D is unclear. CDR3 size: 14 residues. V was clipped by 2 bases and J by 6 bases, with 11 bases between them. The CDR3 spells CASSLLSRSQPQHF. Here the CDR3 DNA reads TGTGCCAGCAGTTTACTTTCCCGTTCTCAGCCCCAGCATTTT.

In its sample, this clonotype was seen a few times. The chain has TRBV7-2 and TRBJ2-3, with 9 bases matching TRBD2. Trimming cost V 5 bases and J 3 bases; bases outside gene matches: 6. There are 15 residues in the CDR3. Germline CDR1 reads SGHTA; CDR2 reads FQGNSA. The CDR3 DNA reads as TGTGCCAGCAGCCATAGCGGGAGTCTAACAGATACGCAGTATTTT. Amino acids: CASSHSGSLTDTQYF.

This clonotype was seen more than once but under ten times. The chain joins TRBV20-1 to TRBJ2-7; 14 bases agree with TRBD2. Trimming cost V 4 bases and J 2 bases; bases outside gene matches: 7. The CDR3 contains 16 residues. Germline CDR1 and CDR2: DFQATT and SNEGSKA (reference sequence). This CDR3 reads CSATGLAGGRTYEQYV. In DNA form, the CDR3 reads TGCAGTGCTACCGGACTAGCGGGGGGAAGAACCTACGAGCAGTACGTC.

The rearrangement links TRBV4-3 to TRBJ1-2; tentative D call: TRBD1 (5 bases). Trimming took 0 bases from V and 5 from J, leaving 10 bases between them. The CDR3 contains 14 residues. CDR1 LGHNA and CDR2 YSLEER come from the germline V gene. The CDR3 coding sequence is TGCGCCAGCAGCCAAGAATGGGGCGTGTATGGCTACACCTTC. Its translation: CASSQEWGVYGYTF.

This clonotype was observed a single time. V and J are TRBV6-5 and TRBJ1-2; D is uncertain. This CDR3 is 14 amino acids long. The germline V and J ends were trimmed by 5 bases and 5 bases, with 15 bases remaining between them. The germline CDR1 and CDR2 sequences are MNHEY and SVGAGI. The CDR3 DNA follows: TGTGCCAGCAGTCACCAGGCGGGGTTTTATGGCTACACCTTC. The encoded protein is CASSHQAGFYGYTF.

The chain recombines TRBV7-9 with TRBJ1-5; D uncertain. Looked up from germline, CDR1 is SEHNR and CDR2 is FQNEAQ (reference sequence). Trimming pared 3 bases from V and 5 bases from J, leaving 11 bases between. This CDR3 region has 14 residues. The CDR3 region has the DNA TGTGCCAGCAGCTTTGGGCACGGGGATCAGCCCCAGCATTTT. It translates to CASSFGHGDQPQHF.

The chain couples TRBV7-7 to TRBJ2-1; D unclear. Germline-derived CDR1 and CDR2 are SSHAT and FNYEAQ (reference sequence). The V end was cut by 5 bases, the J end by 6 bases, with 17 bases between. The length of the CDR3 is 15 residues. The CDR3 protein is CASSPLRQGPNEQFF. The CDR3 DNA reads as TGTGCCAGCAGCCCCCTACGCCAAGGCCCCAATGAGCAGTTCTTC.

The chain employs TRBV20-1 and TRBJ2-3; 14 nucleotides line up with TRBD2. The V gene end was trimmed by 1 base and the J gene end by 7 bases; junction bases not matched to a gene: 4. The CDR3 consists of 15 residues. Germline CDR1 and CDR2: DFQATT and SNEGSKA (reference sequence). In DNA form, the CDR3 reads TGCAGTGCTAGAGGGACTAGCGGGGGGTCAAATACGCAGTATTTT. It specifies CSARGTSGGSNTQYF.

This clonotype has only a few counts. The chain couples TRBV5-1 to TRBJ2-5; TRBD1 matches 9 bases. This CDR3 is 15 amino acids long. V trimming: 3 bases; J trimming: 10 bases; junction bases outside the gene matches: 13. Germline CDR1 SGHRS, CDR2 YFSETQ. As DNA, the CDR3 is TGCGCCAGCAGCTCCGGGACAGGGATTATTGGAGTCCAGTACTTC. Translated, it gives CASSSGTGIIGVQYF.

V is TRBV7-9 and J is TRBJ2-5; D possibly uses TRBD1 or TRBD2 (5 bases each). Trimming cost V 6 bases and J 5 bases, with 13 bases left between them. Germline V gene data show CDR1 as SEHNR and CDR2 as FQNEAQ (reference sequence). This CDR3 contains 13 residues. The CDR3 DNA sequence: TGTGCCAGCAGACCTGGGACGAGCGAGACCCAGTACTTC. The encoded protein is CASRPGTSETQYF.